This record covers a single T cell receptor (beta chain). The antigen remains undetermined. This specimen belongs to a study of cytomegalovirus exposure and HLA in healthy donors. Findings and caveats of the study: Cytomegalovirus-associated TCR beta chains were listed, numbering some 180. In vitro experiments confirmed that a few CMV-associated chains were specific for CMV antigens.

The germline V and J ends were trimmed by 3 bases and 4 bases, with 7 bases remaining between them. CDR3 length: 13 amino acids. Germline values: CDR1 MDHEN, CDR2 SYDVKM. The donors belonged to the approximately 120-subject validation cohort, separate from the approximately 700-subject first cohort. TCRdb's table, derived via immunoSEQ multiplex PCR, lists solely in-frame clones and lacks some. The table shows under 70,000 clones, with around 88% occurring only once. Sequenced: PBMCs. The sequence derives from a woman younger than 30 in good health and CMV-seronegative. V is TRBV28 and J is TRBJ1-3, with D hard to call. CDR3: CASSLSAGNTIYF. The DNA of the CDR3 is TGTGCCAGCAGTTTGAGTGCCGGAAACACCATATATTTT. Filled out from reference TRBV28 and TRBJ1-3, the complete variable domain reads DVKVTQSSRYLVKRTGEKVFLECVQDMDHENMFWYRQDPGLGLRLIYFSYDVKMKEKGDIPEGYSVSREKKERFSLILESASTNQTSMYLCASSLSAGNTIYFGEGSWLTVV.